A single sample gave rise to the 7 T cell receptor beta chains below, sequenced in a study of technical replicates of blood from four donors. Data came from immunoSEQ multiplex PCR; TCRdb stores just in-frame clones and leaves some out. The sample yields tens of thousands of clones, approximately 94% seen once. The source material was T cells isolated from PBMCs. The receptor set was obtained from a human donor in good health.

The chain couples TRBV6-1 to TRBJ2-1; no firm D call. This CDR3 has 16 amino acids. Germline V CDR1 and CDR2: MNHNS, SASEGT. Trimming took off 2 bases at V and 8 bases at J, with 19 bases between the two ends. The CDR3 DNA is TGTGCCAGCAGTGAATCTTCCATAGTTTTGTCCCATGAGCAGTTCTTC. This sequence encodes CASSESSIVLSHEQFF.

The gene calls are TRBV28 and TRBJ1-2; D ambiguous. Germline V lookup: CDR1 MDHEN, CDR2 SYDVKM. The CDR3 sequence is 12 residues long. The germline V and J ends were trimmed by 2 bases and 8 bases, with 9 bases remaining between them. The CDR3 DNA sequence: TGTGCCAGCAGTTTAGTTGGGGAGGGCTACACCTTC. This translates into CASSLVGEGYTF.

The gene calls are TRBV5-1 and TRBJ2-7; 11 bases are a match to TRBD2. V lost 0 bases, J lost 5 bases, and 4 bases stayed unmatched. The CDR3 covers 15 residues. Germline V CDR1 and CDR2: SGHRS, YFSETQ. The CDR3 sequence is CASSLGLAGTNEQYF. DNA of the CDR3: TGCGCCAGCAGCTTGGGACTAGCGGGAACCAACGAGCAGTACTTC.

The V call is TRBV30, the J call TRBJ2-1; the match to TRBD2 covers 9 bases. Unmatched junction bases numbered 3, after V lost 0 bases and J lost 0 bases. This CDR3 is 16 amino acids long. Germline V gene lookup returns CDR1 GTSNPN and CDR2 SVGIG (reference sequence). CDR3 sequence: CAWSVSSGSSYNEQFF. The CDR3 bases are TGTGCCTGGAGTGTAAGTAGCGGGAGCTCCTACAATGAGCAGTTCTTC.

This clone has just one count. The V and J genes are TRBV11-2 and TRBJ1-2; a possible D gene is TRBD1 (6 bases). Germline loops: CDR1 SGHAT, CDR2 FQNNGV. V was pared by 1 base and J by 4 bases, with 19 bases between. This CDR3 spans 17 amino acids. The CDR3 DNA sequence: TGTGCCAGCAGCTTAGGACCCGCAGGGGTCTTTAGCTATGGCTACACCTTC. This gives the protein CASSLGPAGVFSYGYTF. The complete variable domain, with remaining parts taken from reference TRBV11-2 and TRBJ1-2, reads EAGVAQSPRYKIIEKRQSVAFWCNPISGHATLYWYQQILGQGPKLLIQFQNNGVVDDSQLPKDRFSAERLKGVDSTLKIQPAKLEDSAVYLCASSLGPAGVFSYGYTFGSGTRLTVV.

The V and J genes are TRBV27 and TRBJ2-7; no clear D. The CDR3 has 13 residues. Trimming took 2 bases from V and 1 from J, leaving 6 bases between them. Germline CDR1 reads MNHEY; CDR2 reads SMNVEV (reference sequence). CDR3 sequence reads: CASSLASSYEQYF. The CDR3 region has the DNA TGTGCCAGCAGTTTAGCGTCGTCCTACGAGCAGTACTTC.

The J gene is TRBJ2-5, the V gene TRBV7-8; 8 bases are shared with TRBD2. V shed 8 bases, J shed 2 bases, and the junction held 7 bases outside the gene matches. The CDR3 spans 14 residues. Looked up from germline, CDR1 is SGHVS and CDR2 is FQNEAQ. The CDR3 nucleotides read TGTGCCAGCCCCCCGGGGGGGGTACAAGAGACCCAGTACTTC. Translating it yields CASPPGGVQETQYF.